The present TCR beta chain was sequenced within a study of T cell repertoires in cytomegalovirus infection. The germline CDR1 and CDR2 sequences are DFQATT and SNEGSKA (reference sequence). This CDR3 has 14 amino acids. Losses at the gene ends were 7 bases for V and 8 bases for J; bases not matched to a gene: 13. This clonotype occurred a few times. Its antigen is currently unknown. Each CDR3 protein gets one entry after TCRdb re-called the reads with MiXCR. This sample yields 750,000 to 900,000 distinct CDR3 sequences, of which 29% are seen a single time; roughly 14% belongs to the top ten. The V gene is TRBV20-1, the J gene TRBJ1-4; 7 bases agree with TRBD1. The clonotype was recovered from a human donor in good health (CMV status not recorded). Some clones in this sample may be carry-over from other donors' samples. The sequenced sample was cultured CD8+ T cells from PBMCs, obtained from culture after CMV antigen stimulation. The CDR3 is CSGPEGAGKEKLFF. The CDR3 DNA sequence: TGCAGTGGACCAGAGGGGGCCGGGAAGGAAAAACTGTTTTTT.